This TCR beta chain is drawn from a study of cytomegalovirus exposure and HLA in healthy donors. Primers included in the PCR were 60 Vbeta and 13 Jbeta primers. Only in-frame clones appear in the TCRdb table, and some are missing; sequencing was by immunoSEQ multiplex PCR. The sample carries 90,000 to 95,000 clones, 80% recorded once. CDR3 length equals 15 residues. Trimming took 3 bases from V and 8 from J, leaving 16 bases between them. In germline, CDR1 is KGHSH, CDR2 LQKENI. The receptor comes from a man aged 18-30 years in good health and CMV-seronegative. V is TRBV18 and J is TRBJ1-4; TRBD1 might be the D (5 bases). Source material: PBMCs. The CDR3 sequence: CASSPPGLRPEKLFF. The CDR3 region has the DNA TGTGCCAGCTCACCTCCGGGACTCCGTCCGGAAAAACTGTTTTTT. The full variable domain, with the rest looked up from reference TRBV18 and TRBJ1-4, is NAGVMQNPRHLVRRRGQEARLRCSPMKGHSHVYWYRQLPEEGLKFMVYLQKENIIDESGMPKERFSAEFPKEGPSILRIQQVVRGDSAAYFCASSPPGLRPEKLFFGSGTQLSVL.